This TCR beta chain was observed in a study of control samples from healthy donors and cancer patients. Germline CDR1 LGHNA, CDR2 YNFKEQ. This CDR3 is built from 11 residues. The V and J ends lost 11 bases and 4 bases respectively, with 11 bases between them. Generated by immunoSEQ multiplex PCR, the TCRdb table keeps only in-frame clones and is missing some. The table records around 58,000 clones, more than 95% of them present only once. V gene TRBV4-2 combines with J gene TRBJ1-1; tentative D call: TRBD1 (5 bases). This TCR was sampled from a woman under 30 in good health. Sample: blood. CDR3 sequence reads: CASQATTEAFF. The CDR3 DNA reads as TGTGCCTCACAGGCGACCACTGAAGCTTTCTTT.